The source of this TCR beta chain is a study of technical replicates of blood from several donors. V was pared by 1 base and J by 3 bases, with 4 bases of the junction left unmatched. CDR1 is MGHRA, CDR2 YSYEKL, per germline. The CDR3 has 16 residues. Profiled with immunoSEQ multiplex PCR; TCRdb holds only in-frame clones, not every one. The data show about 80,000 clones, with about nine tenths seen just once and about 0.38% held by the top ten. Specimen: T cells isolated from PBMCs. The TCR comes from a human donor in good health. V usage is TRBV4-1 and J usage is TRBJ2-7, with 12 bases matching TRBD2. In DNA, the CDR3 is TGCGCCAGCAGCCAAGTGACTAGCGGGAGCGTCTACGAGCAGTACTTC. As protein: CASSQVTSGSVYEQYF.